Below, one T cell receptor beta chain is given with its context. The data were taken from a study of T cell clusters in autoimmune cytopenias. Tens of thousands of genome equivalents of blood DNA were amplified for TRB. TRB was amplified by touch-down multiplex PCR, primer pools A and B combined. For each CDR3 protein, TCRdb gives one entry from its re-call of the multiplex PCR reads, without DNA. The sample data list more than 2,000 distinct CDR3 sequences. Germline V CDR1 and CDR2: MGHDK, SYGVNS. CDR3 length equals 14 residues. The rearrangement joins TRBV25-1 to TRBJ2-1. The sequencing input was peripheral blood. The receptor was isolated from a human donor with an autoimmune cytopenia or autoimmune hepatitis (not recorded which). The CDR3 loop is CASSGSTSYNEQFF.